This TCR beta chain was identified during a study of blood T cell repertoires in COVID-19. Across the whole study: Samples representing acute and convalescent COVID-19 were sourced from the United States, Italy and Spain.

As processed by the authors: From reference gene primer amplification, estimates of nucleated cell counts were derived. Only in-frame clones appear in the TCRdb table, and some are missing; sequencing was by immunoSEQ multiplex PCR. The V and J calls and clone size are taken from that table; D and trimming were inferred from the DNA. Of fewer than 300,000 clones listed, 88% were seen once; the top ten hold approximately 8.8%. The CDR3 is 15 amino acids. CDR1 MGHDK and CDR2 SYGVNS come from the germline V gene. Trimming took 7 bases from V and 6 from J; bases not matched to a gene: 9. This rearrangement joins TRBV25-1 to TRBJ2-1; 10 bases map to TRBD2. This TCR came from a man younger than 35 with active or convalescent COVID-19. The specimen was peripheral blood. CDR3 bases: TGTGCCAGCAAGGCGGGAGCGGGGGGGCCCAATGAGCAGTTCTTC. Encoded protein: CASKAGAGGPNEQFF.